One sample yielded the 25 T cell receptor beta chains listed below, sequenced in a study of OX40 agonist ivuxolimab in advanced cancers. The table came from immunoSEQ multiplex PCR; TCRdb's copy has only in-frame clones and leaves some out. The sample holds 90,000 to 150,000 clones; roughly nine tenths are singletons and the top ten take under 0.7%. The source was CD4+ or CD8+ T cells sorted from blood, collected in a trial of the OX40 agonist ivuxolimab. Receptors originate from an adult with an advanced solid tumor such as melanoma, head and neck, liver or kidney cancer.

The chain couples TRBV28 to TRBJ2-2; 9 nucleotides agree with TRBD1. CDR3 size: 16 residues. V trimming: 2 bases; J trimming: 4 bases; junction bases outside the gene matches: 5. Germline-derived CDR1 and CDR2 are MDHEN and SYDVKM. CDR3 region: CASSLEQGALTGELFF. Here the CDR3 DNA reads TGTGCCAGCAGTTTAGAACAGGGGGCGCTCACCGGGGAGCTGTTTTTT.

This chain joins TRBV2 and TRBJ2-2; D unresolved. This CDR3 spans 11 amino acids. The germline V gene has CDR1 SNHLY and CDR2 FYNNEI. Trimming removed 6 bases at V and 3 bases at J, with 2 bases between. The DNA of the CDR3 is TGTGCCAGCAGGGACACCGGGGAGCTGTTTTTT. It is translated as CASRDTGELFF.

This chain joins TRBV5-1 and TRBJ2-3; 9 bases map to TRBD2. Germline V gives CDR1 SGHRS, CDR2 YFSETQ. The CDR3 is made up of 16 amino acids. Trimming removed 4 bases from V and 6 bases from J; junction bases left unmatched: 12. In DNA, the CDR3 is TGCGCCAGCAGCCCCAGTTCGCGGGGGGGCCTGGATACGCAGTATTTT. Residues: CASSPSSRGGLDTQYF. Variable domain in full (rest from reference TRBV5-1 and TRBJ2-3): KAGVTQTPRYLIKTRGQQVTLSCSPISGHRSVSWYQQTPGQGLQFLFEYFSETQRNKGNFPGRFSGRQFSNSRSEMNVSTLELGDSALYLCASSPSSRGGLDTQYFGPGTRLTVL.

CDR3 nucleotides: TGTGCCAGCAGCCGCTTCGAGCTCGAGACCCAGTACTTC. Its translation is CASSRFELETQYF. This chain links TRBV5-8 with TRBJ2-5; no reliable D call. The CDR3 loop spans 13 amino acids. Per germline, CDR1 SGHTS and CDR2 YDEGEE. V shed 4 bases and J shed 5 bases, with 12 bases lying between them.

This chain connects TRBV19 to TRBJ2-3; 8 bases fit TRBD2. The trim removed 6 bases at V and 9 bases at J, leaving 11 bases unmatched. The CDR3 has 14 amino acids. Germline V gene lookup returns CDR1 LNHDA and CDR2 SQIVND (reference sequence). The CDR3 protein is CASRSAGVRSTQYF. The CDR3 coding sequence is TGTGCCAGTAGATCAGCGGGGGTAAGAAGCACGCAGTATTTT.

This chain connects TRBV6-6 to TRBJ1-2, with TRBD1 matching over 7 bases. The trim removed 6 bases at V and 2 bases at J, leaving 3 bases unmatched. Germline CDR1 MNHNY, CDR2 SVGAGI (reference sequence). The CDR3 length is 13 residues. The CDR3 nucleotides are TGTGCCAGCAGGTTGGACAGGAACTATGGCTACACCTTC. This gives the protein CASRLDRNYGYTF.

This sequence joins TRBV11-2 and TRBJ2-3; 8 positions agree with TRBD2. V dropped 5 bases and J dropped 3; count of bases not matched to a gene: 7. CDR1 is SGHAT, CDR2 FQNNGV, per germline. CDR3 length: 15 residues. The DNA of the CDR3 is TGTGCCAGCAGCCCCCGGGGGGGGGCTACAGATACGCAGTATTTT. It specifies CASSPRGGATDTQYF.

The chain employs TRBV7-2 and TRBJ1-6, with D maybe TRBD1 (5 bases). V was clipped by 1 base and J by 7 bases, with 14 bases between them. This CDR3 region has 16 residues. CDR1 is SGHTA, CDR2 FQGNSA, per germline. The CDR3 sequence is CASSLVGGRGNSPLHF. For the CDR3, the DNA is TGTGCCAGCAGCTTAGTGGGGGGTCGGGGGAATTCACCCCTCCACTTT.

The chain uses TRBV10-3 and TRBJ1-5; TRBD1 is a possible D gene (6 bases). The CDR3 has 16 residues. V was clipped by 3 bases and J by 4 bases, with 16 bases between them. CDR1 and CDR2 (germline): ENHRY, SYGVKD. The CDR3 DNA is TGTGCCATCAGTGAATTCCAGACAGGATCAAATCAGCCCCAGCATTTT. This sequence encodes CAISEFQTGSNQPQHF.

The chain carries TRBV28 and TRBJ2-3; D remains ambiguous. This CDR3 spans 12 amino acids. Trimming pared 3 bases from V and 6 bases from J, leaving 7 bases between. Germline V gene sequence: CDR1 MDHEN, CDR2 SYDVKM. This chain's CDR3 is CASSLNSDTQYF. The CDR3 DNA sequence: TGTGCCAGCAGTTTGAACTCCGATACGCAGTATTTT.

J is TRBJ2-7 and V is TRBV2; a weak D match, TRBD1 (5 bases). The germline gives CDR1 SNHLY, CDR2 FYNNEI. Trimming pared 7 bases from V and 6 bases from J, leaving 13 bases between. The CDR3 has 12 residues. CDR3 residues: CASISWGFEQYF. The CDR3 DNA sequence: TGTGCCAGCATCTCGTGGGGCTTCGAGCAGTACTTC.

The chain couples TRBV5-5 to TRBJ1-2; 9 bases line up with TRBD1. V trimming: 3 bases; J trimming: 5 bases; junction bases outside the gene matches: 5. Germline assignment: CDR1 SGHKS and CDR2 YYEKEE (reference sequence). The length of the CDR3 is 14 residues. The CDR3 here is CASSSRDRVYGYTF. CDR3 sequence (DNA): TGTGCCAGCAGCTCCCGGGACAGGGTGTATGGCTACACCTTC.

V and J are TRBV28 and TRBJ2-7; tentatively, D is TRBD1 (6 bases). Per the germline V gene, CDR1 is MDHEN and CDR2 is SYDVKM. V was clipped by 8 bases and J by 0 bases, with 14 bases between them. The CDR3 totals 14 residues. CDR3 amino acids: CASGYRDGSYEQYF. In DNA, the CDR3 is TGTGCCAGCGGTTACAGGGATGGCTCCTACGAGCAGTACTTC.

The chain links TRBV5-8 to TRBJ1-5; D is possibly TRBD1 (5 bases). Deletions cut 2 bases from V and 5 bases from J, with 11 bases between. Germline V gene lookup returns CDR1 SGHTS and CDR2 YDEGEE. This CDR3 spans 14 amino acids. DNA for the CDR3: TGTGCCAGCAGCTTCGGGACCAGGGATCAGCCCCAGCATTTT. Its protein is CASSFGTRDQPQHF.

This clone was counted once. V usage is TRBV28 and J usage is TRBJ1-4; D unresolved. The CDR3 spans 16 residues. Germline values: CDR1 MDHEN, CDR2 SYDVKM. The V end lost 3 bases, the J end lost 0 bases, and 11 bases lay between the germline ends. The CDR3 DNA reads TGTGCCAGCAGTTTGCCCGGGCCCTCAACTAATGAAAAACTGTTTTTT. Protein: CASSLPGPSTNEKLFF.

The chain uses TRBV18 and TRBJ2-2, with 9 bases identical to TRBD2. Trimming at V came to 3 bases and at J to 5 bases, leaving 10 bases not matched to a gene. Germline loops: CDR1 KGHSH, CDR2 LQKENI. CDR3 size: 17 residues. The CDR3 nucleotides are TGTGCCAGCTCACCGCCACGGAAGCGGGGGGATACCGGGGAGCTGTTTTTT. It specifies CASSPPRKRGDTGELFF.

CDR3 bases: TGTGCCAGCTCACCTCACAGGGGGGTCGCGAACACCGGGGAGCTGTTTTTT. The encoded protein is CASSPHRGVANTGELFF. This chain joins TRBV18 and TRBJ2-2; 8 bases are a match to TRBD1. The ends lost 3 bases at V and 0 bases at J; junction bases unmatched: 6. Germline assignment: CDR1 KGHSH and CDR2 LQKENI. CDR3 length equals 17 residues.

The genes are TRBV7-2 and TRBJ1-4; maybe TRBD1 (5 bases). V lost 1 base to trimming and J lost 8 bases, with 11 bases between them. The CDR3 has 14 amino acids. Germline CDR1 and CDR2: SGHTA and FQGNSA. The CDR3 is CASSLGTWDEKLFF. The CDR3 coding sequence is TGTGCCAGCAGCTTAGGGACTTGGGACGAAAAACTGTTTTTT.

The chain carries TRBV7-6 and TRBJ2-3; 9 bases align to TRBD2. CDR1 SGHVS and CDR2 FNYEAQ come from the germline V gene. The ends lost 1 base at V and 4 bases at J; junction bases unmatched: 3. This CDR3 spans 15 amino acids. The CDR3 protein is CASSLGLAGADTQYF. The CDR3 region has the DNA TGTGCCAGCAGCTTAGGGTTAGCGGGGGCAGATACGCAGTATTTT. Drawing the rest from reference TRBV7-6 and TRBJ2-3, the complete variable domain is GAGVSQSPRYKVTKRGQDVALRCDPISGHVSLYWYRQALGQGPEFLTYFNYEAQQDKSGLPNDRFSAERPEGSISTLTIQRTEQRDSAMYRCASSLGLAGADTQYFGPGTRLTVL.

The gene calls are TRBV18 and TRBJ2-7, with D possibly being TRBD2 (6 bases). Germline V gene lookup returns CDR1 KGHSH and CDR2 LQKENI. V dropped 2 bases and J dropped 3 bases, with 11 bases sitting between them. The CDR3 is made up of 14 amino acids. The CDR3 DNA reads TGTGCCAGCTCACCAGGGACTTCGGACTACGAGCAGTACTTC. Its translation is CASSPGTSDYEQYF. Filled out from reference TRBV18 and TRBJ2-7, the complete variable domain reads NAGVMQNPRHLVRRRGQEARLRCSPMKGHSHVYWYRQLPEEGLKFMVYLQKENIIDESGMPKERFSAEFPKEGPSILRIQQVVRGDSAAYFCASSPGTSDYEQYFGPGTRLTVT.

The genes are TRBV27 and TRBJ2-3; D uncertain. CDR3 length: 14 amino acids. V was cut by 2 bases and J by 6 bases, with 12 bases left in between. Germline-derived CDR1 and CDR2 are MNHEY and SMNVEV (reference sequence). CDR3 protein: CASSLSRRTDTQYF. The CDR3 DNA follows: TGTGCCAGCAGTTTAAGCAGAAGGACGGATACGCAGTATTTT.

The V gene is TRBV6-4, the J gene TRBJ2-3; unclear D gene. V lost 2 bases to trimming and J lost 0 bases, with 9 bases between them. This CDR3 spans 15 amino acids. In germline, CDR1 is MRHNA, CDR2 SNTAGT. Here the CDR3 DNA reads TGTGCCAGCAGTGACGGTGTCGGAAGCACAGATACGCAGTATTTT. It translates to CASSDGVGSTDTQYF.

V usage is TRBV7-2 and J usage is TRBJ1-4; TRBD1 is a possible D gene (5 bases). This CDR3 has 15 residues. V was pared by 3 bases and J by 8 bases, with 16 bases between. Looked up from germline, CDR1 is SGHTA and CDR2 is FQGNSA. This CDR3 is CASSFGAGTGEKLFF. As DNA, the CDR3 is TGTGCCAGCAGCTTTGGGGCCGGGACGGGGGAAAAACTGTTTTTT.

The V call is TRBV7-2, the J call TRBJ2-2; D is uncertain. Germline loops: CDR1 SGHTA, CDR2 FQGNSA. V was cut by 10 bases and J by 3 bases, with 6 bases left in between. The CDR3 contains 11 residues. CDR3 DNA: TGTGCCAACAGTTACACCGGGGAGCTGTTTTTT. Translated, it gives CANSYTGELFF.

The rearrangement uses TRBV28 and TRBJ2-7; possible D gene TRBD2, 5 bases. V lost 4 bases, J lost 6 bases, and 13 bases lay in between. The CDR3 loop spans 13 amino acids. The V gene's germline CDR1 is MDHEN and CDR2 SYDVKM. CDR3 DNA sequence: TGTGCCAGCAGTTGGGGAGCTTCCGGCGAGCAGTACTTC. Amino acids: CASSWGASGEQYF.